Sequencing of this T cell receptor beta chain was carried out in a study of CD8+ T cells in alopecia areata (dated by TCRdb to the late 2010s). As for the study more broadly: The treated patients, all with moderate-to-severe alopecia areata, were enrolled in an open-label pilot trial of oral tofacitinib given at 5 to 10 mg twice daily. Patients received tofacitinib for 6 to 18 months and were then followed off drug for 6 months to check for delayed response and recurrence. For the treated patients, the SALT score, which quantifies what percentage of scalp surface area is affected, served as the measure of disease severity. In both human patients and the C3H/HeJ mouse model, the study applied high-throughput TCRbeta sequencing to look at T cell clonal expansion in alopecia areata. Scalp tissue and sorted CD4+ and CD8+ peripheral blood T cells from patchy and totalis/universalis alopecia areata patients and from healthy controls were covered by human TCRbeta sequencing. Tofacitinib-treated patients had biopsies at baseline and at 4 and 24 weeks of treatment, with a later scalp biopsy in several patients. Clonality in the scalp was compared among normal scalp (n=4), patchy alopecia areata scalp (n=8), and alopecia totalis/universalis scalp (n=8). The RNA source kit depended on sample type: the PAXgene miRNA kit for fixed scalp, the miRNeasy kit for PBMCs, and the RNeasy kit for mouse skin. TCRbeta CDR3 regions were amplified by immunoSEQ multiplex PCR using 35 Vbeta forward and 13 Jbeta reverse primers.

With respect to this clone: No antigen is known for it. Within one base of it there is no much larger clone, and no base qualities were kept.

The label giving this sample's time point can be read as: 4 weeks on oral tofacitinib. The treatment or condition label here, explained by the study, means: oral pan-JAK inhibitor, 5-10 mg twice daily. From alopecia areata patients, peripheral blood was collected along with lesional scalp punch biopsies. PBMCs were isolated by density centrifugation and stained for CD3, CD4 and CD8, and CD4+ and CD8+ T cells were sorted on a FACSAria. Reading from cysteine to phenylalanine, the CDR3 counts 14 amino acids. Of all the DNA, just the CDR3 is kept, 42 bases in frame from base 1. Trimming takes 7 bases off V and 6 bases off J; junction bases not matched to a gene: 11. CDR1 SGDLS and CDR2 YYNGEE were looked up in the germline V gene. Library construction relied on the immunoSEQ multiplex PCR assay. RNA was extracted from all samples and reverse transcribed into cDNA, which served as template for TCR sequencing. SuperScript III was used for first-strand cDNA synthesis, primed with a 2:1 mix of oligo-dT and random hexamers. A synthetic immune receptor repertoire was used to gauge amplification bias, and whatever bias remained was removed computationally. Regarding the original processing steps: Raw reads were preprocessed to remove errors, and CDR3 was defined according to IMGT conventions as the region from the conserved cysteine to phenylalanine. Clonality was computed as 1 minus the Shannon entropy, with the entropy normalized by log2 of the number of productive unique TCRs. Whether scalp clones were CD4 or CD8 was inferred by matching scalp TCRbeta sequences against CD4 and CD8 repertoires sorted from blood. TCRdb took over this immuneACCESS table, retaining in-frame rearrangements with V and J assigned. Such tables are incomplete; in checked studies, under half of the missing clones stem from an unresolved V gene, and the remainder is unexplained. That table furnishes V, J and clone size, whereas the DNA furnished D and trimming. The table for this sample lists some 150,000 clones; around half of them were counted only once. Clones ranked in the top ten supply less than 20% of the sample.

The paper's findings and limits, for the study overall: Shared TCR sequences between patients were less evident than in mice, which may be partly attributable to HLA diversity in the patient population. Many expanded lesional clones persisted in scalp and blood during tofacitinib treatment, which may partly explain relapse after stopping treatment. Resident alphabeta T cells in normal human skin are also sequenced, complicating scalp TCR repertoire analysis, unlike mouse skin dominated by gammadelta T cells. Because the treated cohort was small and had only one nonresponder, larger studies are needed to examine links between baseline CD8+ expansion and response. Scalp clonality and the number of expanded CD8+ clones among the top 100 scalp clones were significantly decreased by tofacitinib. Compared with normal scalp, lesional scalp had higher clonality and more expanded CD8+ clones, particularly in alopecia totalis/universalis, a pattern that suggests antigenic drive.

The sequence links TRBV9 to TRBJ2-7; TRBD1 fits 9 bases in the junction. This receptor was obtained from a human donor with alopecia areata. This material consisted of CD8+ T cells sorted from blood, taken at week 4, from a patient treated with tofacitinib. For the CDR3, the sequence is CASGAGQGTGEQYF. The DNA is TGTGCCAGCGGAGCGGGACAGGGTACCGGCGAGCAGTACTTC.